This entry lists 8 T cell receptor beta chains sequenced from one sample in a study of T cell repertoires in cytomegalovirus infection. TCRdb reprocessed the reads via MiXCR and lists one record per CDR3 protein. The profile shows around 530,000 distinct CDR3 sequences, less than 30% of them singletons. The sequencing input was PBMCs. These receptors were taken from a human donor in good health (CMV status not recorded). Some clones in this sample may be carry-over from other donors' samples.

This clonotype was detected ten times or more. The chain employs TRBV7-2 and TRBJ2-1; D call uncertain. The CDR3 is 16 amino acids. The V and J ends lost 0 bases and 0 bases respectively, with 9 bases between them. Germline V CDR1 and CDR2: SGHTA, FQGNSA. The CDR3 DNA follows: TGTGCCAGCAGCTTAGCCCGGCAAAGCTCCTACAATGAGCAGTTCTTC. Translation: CASSLARQSSYNEQFF. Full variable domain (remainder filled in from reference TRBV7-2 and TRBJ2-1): GAGVSQSPSNKVTEKGKDVELRCDPISGHTALYWYRQSLGQGLEFLIYFQGNSAPDKSGLPSDRFSAERTGGSVSTLTIQRTQQEDSAVYLCASSLARQSSYNEQFFGPGTRLTVL.

CDR3 sequence reads: CASSRRNSGRAGETQYF. CDR3 nucleotide sequence: TGTGCCAGCAGCCGTCGAAATAGCGGGAGGGCCGGAGAGACCCAGTACTTC. V and J are TRBV11-2 and TRBJ2-5, with 11 bases matching TRBD2. The junction had 12 bases not matched to a gene; V was cut back by 5 bases and J by 4 bases. The CDR3 length is 17 residues. Per germline, CDR1 SGHAT and CDR2 FQNNGV.

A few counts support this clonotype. As DNA, the CDR3 is TGTGCCAGCAGCTTAGATATGAGAGGAAACACAGATACGCAGTATTTT. This translates into CASSLDMRGNTDTQYF. The chain has TRBV7-2 and TRBJ2-3, with D unclear. Germline-derived CDR1 and CDR2 are SGHTA and FQGNSA. The CDR3 loop spans 16 amino acids. Trimming shortened V by 1 base and J by 2 bases, and 13 bases separated the two germline ends.

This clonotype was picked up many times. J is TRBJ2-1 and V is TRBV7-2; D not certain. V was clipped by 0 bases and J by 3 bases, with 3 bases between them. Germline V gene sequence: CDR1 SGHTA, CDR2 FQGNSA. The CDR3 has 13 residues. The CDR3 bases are TGTGCCAGCAGCTTAGCTCTCTACAATGAGCAGTTCTTC. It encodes CASSLALYNEQFF.

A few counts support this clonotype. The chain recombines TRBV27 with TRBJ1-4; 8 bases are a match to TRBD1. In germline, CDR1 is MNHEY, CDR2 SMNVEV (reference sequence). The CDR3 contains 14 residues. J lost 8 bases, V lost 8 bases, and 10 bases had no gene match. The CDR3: CASGQGTAPEKLFF. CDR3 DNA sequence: TGTGCCAGCGGACAGGGTACCGCTCCAGAAAAACTGTTTTTT.

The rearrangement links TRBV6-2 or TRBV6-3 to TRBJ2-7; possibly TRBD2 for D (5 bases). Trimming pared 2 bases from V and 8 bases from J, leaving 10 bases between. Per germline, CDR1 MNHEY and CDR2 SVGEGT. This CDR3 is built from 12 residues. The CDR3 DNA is TGTGCCAGCAGTTACGGAGGCGACCAGCAGTACGTC. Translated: CASSYGGDQQYV.

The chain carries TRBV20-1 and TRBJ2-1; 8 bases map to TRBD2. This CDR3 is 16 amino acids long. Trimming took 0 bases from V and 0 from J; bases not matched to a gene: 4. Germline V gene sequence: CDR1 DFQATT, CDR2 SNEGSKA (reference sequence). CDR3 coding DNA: TGCAGTGCTAGAGATGGAAGCGGGAGCTCCTACAATGAGCAGTTCTTC. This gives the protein CSARDGSGSSYNEQFF.

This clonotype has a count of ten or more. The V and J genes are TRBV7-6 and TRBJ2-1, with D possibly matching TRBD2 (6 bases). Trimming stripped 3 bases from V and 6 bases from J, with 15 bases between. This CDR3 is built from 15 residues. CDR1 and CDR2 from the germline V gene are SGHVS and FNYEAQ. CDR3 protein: CASSFRDSRINEQFF. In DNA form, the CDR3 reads TGTGCCAGCAGCTTCAGGGACTCCCGAATCAATGAGCAGTTCTTC.